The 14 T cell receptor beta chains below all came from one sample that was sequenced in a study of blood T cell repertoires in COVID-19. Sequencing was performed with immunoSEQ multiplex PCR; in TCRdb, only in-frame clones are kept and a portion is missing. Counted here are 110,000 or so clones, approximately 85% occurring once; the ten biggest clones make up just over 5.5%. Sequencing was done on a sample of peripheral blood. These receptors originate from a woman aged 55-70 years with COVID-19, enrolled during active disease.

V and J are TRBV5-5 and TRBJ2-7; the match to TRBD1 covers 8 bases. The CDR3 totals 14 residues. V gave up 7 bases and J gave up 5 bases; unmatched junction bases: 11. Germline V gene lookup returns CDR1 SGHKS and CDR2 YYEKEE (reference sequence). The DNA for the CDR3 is TGTGCCAGCTACCCGAGCAGGGGGCTCAACGAGCAGTACTTC. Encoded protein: CASYPSRGLNEQYF.

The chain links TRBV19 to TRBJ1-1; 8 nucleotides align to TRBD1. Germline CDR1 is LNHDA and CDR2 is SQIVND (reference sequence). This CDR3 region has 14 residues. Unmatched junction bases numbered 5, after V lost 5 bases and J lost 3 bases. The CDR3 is CASSLGQGYTEAFF. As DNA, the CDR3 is TGTGCCAGTAGTCTTGGACAGGGCTACACTGAAGCTTTCTTT.

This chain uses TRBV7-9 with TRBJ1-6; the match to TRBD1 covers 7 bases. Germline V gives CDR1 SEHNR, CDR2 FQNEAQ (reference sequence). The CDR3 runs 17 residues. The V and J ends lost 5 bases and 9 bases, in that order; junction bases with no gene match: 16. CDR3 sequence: CASSRNRGQINSSPLHF. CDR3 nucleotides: TGTGCCAGCAGCCGGAACAGGGGTCAAATTAACTCTTCACCCCTCCACTTT.

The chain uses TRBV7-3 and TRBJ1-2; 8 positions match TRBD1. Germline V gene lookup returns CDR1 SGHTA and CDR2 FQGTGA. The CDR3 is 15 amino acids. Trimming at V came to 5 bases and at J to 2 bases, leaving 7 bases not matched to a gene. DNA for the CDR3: TGTGCCAGCAGCCCCACAGGGGGAGGAAACTATGGCTACACCTTC. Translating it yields CASSPTGGGNYGYTF.

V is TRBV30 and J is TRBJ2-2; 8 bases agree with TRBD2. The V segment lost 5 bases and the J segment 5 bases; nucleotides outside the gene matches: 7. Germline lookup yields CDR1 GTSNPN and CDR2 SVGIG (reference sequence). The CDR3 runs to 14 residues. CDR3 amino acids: CAWRLGRGTGELFF. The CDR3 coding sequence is TGTGCCTGGCGCCTCGGGAGGGGGACCGGGGAGCTGTTTTTT.

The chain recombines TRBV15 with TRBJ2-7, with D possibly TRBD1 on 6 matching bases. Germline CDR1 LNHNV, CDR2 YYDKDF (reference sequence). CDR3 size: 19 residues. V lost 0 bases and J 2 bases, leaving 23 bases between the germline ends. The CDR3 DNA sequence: TGTGCCACCAGCAGAGATCTTGGGGGCGATTCCGTAAGGACCTACGAGCAGTACTTC. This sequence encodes CATSRDLGGDSVRTYEQYF.

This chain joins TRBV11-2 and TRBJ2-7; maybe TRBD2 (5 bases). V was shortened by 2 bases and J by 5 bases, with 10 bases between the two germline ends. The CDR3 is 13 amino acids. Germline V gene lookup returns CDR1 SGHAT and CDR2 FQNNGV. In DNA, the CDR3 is TGTGCCAGCAGCTTATCCTTCGGGGACGAGCAGTACTTC. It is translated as CASSLSFGDEQYF. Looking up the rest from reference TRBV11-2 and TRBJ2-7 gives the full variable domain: EAGVAQSPRYKIIEKRQSVAFWCNPISGHATLYWYQQILGQGPKLLIQFQNNGVVDDSQLPKDRFSAERLKGVDSTLKIQPAKLEDSAVYLCASSLSFGDEQYFGPGTRLTVT.

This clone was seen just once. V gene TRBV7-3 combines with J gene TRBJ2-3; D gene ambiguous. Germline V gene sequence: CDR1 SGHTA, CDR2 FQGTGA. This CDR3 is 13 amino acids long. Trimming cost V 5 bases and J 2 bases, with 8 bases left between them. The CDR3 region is CASSPKNTDTQYF. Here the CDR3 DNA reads TGTGCCAGCAGCCCAAAAAACACAGATACGCAGTATTTT.

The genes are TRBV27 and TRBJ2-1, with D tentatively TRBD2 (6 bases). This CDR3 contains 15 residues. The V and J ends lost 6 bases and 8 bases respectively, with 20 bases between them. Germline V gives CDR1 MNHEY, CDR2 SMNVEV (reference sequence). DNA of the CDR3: TGTGCCAGCAGCACGACGGGGACTCGAACCCATGAGCAGTTCTTC. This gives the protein CASSTTGTRTHEQFF.

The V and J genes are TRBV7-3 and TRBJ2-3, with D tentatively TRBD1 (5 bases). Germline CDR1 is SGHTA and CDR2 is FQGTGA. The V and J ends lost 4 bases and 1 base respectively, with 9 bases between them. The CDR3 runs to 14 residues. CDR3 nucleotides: TGTGCCAGCAGCTCCAGGGCCCGCACAGATACGCAGTATTTT. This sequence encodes CASSSRARTDTQYF. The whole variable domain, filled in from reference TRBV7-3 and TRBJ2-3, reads GAGVSQTPSNKVTEKGKYVELRCDPISGHTALYWYRQSLGQGPEFLIYFQGTGAADDSGLPNDRFFAVRPEGSVSTLKIQRTERGDSAVYLCASSSRARTDTQYFGPGTRLTVL.

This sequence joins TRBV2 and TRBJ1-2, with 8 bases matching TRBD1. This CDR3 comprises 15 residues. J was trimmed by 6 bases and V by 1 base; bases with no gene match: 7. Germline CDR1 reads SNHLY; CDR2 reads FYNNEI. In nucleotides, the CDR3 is TGTGCCAGCAGTGAAGACGCAGGGGGCGCCGATGGCTACACCTTC. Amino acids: CASSEDAGGADGYTF.

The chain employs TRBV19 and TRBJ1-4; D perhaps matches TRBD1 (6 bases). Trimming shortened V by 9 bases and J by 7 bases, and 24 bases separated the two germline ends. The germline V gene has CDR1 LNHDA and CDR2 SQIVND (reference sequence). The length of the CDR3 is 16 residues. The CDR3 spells CASVSSYTGQGEKLFF. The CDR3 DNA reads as TGTGCCAGCGTCAGCTCCTATACAGGGCAGGGTGAAAAACTGTTTTTT. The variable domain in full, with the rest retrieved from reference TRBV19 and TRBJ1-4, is DGGITQSPKYLFRKEGQNVTLSCEQNLNHDAMYWYRQDPGQGLRLIYYSQIVNDFQKGDIAEGYSVSREKKESFPLTVTSAQKNPTAFYLCASVSSYTGQGEKLFFGSGTQLSVL.

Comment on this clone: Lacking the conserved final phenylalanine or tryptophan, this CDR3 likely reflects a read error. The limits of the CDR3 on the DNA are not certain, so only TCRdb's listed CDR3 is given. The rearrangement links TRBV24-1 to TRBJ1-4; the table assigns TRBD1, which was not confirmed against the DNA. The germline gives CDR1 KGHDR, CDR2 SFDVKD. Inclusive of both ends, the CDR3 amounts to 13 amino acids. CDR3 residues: CATSANYQQLRNV.

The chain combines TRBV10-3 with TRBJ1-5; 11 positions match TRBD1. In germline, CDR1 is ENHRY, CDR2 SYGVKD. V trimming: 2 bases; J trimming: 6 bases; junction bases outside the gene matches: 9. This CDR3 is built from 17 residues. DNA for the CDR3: TGTGCCATCAGTGAGGGGGCCAGGACAGGGGGCATTCAGCCCCAGCATTTT. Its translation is CAISEGARTGGIQPQHF.